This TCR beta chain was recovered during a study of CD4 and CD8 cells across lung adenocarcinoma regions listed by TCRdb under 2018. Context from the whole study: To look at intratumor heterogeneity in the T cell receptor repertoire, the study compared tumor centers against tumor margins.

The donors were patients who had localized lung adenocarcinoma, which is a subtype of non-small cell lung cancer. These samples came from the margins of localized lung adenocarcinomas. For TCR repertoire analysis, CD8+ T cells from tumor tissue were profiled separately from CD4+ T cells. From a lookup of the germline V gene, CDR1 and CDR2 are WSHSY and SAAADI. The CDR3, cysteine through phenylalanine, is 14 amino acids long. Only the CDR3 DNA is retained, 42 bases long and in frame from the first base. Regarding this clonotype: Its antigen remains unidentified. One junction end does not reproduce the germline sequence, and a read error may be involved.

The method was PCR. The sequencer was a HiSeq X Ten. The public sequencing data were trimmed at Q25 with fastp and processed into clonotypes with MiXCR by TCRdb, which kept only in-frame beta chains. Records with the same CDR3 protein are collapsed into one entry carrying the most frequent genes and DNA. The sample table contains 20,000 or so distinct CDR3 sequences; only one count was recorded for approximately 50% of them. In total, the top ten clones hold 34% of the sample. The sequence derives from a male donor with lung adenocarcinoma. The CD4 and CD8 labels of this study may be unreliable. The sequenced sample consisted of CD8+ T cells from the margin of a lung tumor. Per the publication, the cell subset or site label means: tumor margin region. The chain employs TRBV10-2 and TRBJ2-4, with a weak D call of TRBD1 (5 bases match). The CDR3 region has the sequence CASWAVWGKDTQYF. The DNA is TGCGCCAGCTGGGCGGTGTGGGGCAAAGATACGCAGTATTTC.